This passage covers 12 T cell receptor beta chains from one sample sequenced in a study of shared clonotypes between healthy human individuals. Produced via immunoSEQ multiplex PCR; TCRdb's table is partial and in-frame only. Altogether over 2 million clones are present, about 95% being singletons, with the ten largest covering about 0.13%. The sequencing input was naive CD4+ T cells sorted from blood. The subset here: CD45RA+ positively selected. These receptors all come from a man aged 18 to 30 in good health.

The chain links TRBV30 to TRBJ2-5, with D maybe TRBD2 (6 bases). Germline V CDR1 and CDR2: GTSNPN, SVGIG (reference sequence). The CDR3 consists of 12 residues. V shed 4 bases and J shed 5 bases, with 11 bases lying between them. CDR3 coding DNA: TGTGCCTGGAAGGAGGGTGGGGAGACCCAGTACTTC. As protein: CAWKEGGETQYF.

The CDR3 loop is CASSRQGQNTGELFF. The CDR3 DNA reads TGTGCCAGCAGCCGACAGGGTCAGAACACCGGGGAGCTGTTTTTT. This chain links TRBV7-8 with TRBJ2-2; 7 positions match TRBD1. CDR1 SGHVS and CDR2 FQNEAQ come from the germline V gene. Losses at the gene ends were 5 bases for V and 1 base for J; bases not matched to a gene: 4. The CDR3 contains 15 residues.

The CDR3 is CASSLMKETNEKLFF. In DNA form, the CDR3 reads TGTGCCAGCAGCCTCATGAAGGAAACTAATGAAAAACTGTTTTTT. J is TRBJ1-4 and V is TRBV7-9; D is unclear. Germline CDR1 is SEHNR and CDR2 is FQNEAQ (reference sequence). V was clipped by 5 bases and J by 1 base, with 11 bases between them. CDR3 size: 15 residues.

Concerning this clone: The sample has other DNA sequences that encode this CDR3 too. The chain employs TRBV6-5 and TRBJ1-6; 7 bases line up with TRBD1. Germline V gene lookup returns CDR1 MNHEY and CDR2 SVGAGI. V gave up 5 bases and J gave up 8 bases; unmatched junction bases: 6. The CDR3 runs to 14 residues. Here the CDR3 reads CASSRQGRDSPLHF. In DNA, the CDR3 is TGTGCCAGCAGTCGACAGGGAAGGGATTCACCCCTCCACTTT.

The chain has TRBV2 and TRBJ2-7; 8 positions agree with TRBD1. Unmatched junction bases numbered 8, after V lost 5 bases and J lost 5 bases. The CDR3 consists of 14 residues. The V gene's germline CDR1 is SNHLY and CDR2 FYNNEI. This CDR3 is CASSRGQGTDEQYF. In DNA, the CDR3 is TGTGCCAGCAGTCGAGGACAGGGCACCGACGAGCAGTACTTC.

The V and J genes are TRBV18 and TRBJ1-1; D possibly corresponds to TRBD1 (5 bases). Germline CDR1 and CDR2: KGHSH and LQKENI. Trimming cost V 5 bases and J 3 bases, with 22 bases left between them. CDR3 length: 17 amino acids. The DNA of the CDR3 is TGTGCCAGCTCAAGCAGACAGTCCTCGGGTTTGGACACTGAAGCTTTCTTT. Translated: CASSSRQSSGLDTEAFF.

Concerning this clone itself: At one boundary the junction diverges from the germline segment, which might be a read error. The V gene is TRBV30, the J gene TRBJ1-2; 8 nucleotides agree with TRBD1. This CDR3 has 11 residues. CDR1 GTSNPN and CDR2 SVGIG come from the germline V gene (reference sequence). This chain's CDR3 is CAWSVVRGRYF. As DNA, the CDR3 is TGTGCCTGGAGTGTCGTCAGGGGGCGATACTTC.

About this clone: Different DNA sequences within this sample yield the same CDR3. The V and J genes are TRBV18 and TRBJ1-1; 8 bases are shared with TRBD1. The germline gives CDR1 KGHSH, CDR2 LQKENI. The CDR3 runs to 14 residues. V shed 5 bases and J 1 base; nucleotides not matched to a gene: 3. This CDR3 is CASSSGQGNTEAFF. The DNA for the CDR3 is TGTGCCAGCTCATCCGGACAGGGGAACACTGAAGCTTTCTTT.

The gene calls are TRBV4-1 and TRBJ1-5, with no clear D. The germline V gene has CDR1 MGHRA and CDR2 YSYEKL. Trimming cost V 2 bases and J 0 bases, with 8 bases left between them. The CDR3 spans 15 residues. The CDR3 DNA reads as TGCGCCAGCAGCCAAATGGACCATAGCAATCAGCCCCAGCATTTT. This sequence encodes CASSQMDHSNQPQHF.

The V and J genes are TRBV27 and TRBJ1-5, with D possibly being TRBD1 (5 bases). The V and J ends lost 4 bases and 6 bases respectively, with 31 bases between them. CDR1 MNHEY and CDR2 SMNVEV come from the germline V gene (reference sequence). CDR3 length: 20 residues. The CDR3 is CASSSKVEQLGVRVGQPQHF. CDR3 bases: TGTGCCAGCAGTTCAAAGGTAGAACAACTCGGAGTCAGGGTAGGTCAGCCCCAGCATTTT.

Regarding this clone: Different DNA sequences within this sample yield the same CDR3. The CDR3: CASSPPSRPYEQYF. The CDR3 DNA reads TGTGCCAGCTCACCACCTTCTAGACCCTACGAGCAGTACTTC. This chain connects TRBV18 to TRBJ2-7; D not certain. Trimming removed 0 bases at V and 2 bases at J, with 8 bases between. This CDR3 spans 14 amino acids. Germline CDR1 KGHSH, CDR2 LQKENI.

The chain employs TRBV10-2 and TRBJ1-4, with 7 positions matching TRBD1. This CDR3 contains 15 residues. With 4 bases clipped from V and 8 bases from J, the junction kept 10 bases outside the gene matches. CDR1 and CDR2 from the germline V gene are WSHSY and SAAADI. CDR3 in amino acids: CASSATGTEGEKLFF. The CDR3 nucleotides read TGCGCCAGCAGTGCGACCGGGACAGAGGGCGAAAAACTGTTTTTT.